This is a list of T cell receptor beta chains from one sample in a study of shared clonotypes between healthy human individuals. Profiled with immunoSEQ multiplex PCR; TCRdb holds only in-frame clones, not every one. The table shows about 490,000 clones, with 76% occurring only once. Sample: PBMCs. These receptor sequences come from a woman in her thirties or forties in good health. Some clones in this sample may be carry-over from other donors' samples. The CDR3 runs from the conserved cysteine through the conserved F or W. D genes are given only for firm matches. The listing skips clone size in some rows; elsewhere it reads once, few, many or a size class.

v_gene,abundance,j_gene,d_gene,CDR3aa,CDR3nt
TRBV28,NA,TRBJ1-5,NA,CASTHRAQPQHF,TGTGCCAGCACCCACAGGGCGCAGCCCCAGCATTTT
TRBV21-1,NA,TRBJ2-1,NA,CASSKVDEQFF,TGTGCCAGCAGCAAGGTGGATGAGCAGTTCTTC
TRBV5-1,NA,TRBJ2-7,TRBD2,CASSYKTGREGAYEQYF,TGCGCCAGCAGCTACAAAACGGGGCGGGAGGGAGCCTACGAGCAGTACTTC
TRBV7-2,NA,TRBJ2-7,TRBD1,CASSLSGQGPYEQYF,TGTGCCAGCAGCTTATCGGGACAGGGGCCCTACGAGCAGTACTTC
TRBV30,few,TRBJ1-2,TRBD1,CAWRWTGAGYGYAF,TGTGCCTGGAGGTGGACAGGGGCGGGCTATGGCTACGCCTTC
TRBV10-2,NA,TRBJ2-7,NA,CASSVAGTKTYEQYF,TGCGCCAGCAGCGTCGCCGGGACGAAAACCTACGAGCAGTACTTC
TRBV28,NA,TRBJ2-1,TRBD2,CASSPTSGGSYNEQFF,TGTGCCAGCAGCCCGACCAGCGGGGGCTCCTACAATGAGCAGTTCTTC
TRBV10-3,NA,TRBJ1-1,TRBD1,CAISGQANTEAFF,TGTGCCATCAGCGGACAGGCGAACACTGAAGCTTTCTTT
TRBV6-5,NA,TRBJ2-7,TRBD1,CASTNRGRVYEQYF,TGTGCCAGCACCAACAGGGGGCGCGTCTACGAGCAGTACTTC
TRBV7-2,NA,TRBJ2-7,NA,CASSPSSLAYEQYF,TGTGCCAGCAGCCCTTCATCGTTGGCCTACGAGCAGTACTTC
TRBV29-1,NA,TRBJ1-3,NA,CSVVEVNTIYF,TGCAGCGTTGTAGAGGTTAACACCATATATTTT
TRBV21-1,NA,TRBJ2-5,NA,CASSKVDFVGVEGETQYF,TGTGCCAGCAGCAAAGTGGATTTCGTTGGGGTCGAAGGGGAGACCCAGTACTTC
TRBV7-9,NA,TRBJ1-5,TRBD1,CASSSGGQGLHQPQHF,TGTGCCAGCAGCTCTGGGGGACAGGGTCTTCATCAGCCCCAGCATTTT
TRBV4-2,few,TRBJ2-1,NA,CASSQDGGSHNEQFF,TGTGCCAGCAGCCAAGATGGTGGATCCCACAATGAGCAGTTCTTC
TRBV15,NA,TRBJ2-7,NA,CATSRDPGSAYEQYF,TGTGCCACCAGCAGAGATCCCGGGTCGGCCTACGAGCAGTACTTC
TRBV5-1,NA,TRBJ2-3,TRBD2,CASSPGLARGDTQYF,TGCGCCAGCAGCCCTGGACTAGCGCGAGGGGATACGCAGTATTTT
TRBV10-3,NA,TRBJ1-1,NA,CAIRRDIHTEAFF,TGTGCCATCAGACGGGACATCCACACTGAAGCTTTCTTT
TRBV11-2,NA,TRBJ2-7,NA,CASSPGQSEQYF,TGTGCCAGCAGCCCAGGACAGTCCGAGCAGTACTTC
TRBV2,many,TRBJ2-7,NA,CASSTGIPYEQYF,TGTGCCAGCAGTACAGGGATCCCCTACGAGCAGTACTTC
TRBV7-3,NA,TRBJ2-1,TRBD2,CASSLTDIASGRGNEQFF,TGTGCCAGCAGCTTAACGGATATTGCTAGCGGGAGAGGCAATGAGCAGTTCTTC
TRBV28,NA,TRBJ2-3,TRBD2,CASRREVVAVDTQYF,TGTGCCAGCAGGCGGGAGGTCGTTGCGGTAGATACGCAGTATTTT
TRBV30,NA,TRBJ1-2,NA,CAWSVIPDFNYGYTF,TGTGCCTGGAGTGTAATCCCGGATTTCAACTATGGCTACACCTTC
TRBV29-1,NA,TRBJ2-5,NA,CSVKERIQETQYF,TGCAGCGTTAAGGAGCGGATACAAGAGACCCAGTACTTC
TRBV9,NA,TRBJ1-1,TRBD1,CASSVVRDRATAEAFF,TGTGCCAGCAGCGTAGTCCGCGACAGGGCGACGGCTGAAGCTTTCTTT
TRBV19,NA,TRBJ2-7,NA,CASKRGDSYEQYF,TGTGCCAGTAAAAGGGGGGACTCCTACGAGCAGTACTTC
TRBV7-2,NA,TRBJ2-1,TRBD2,CASSLVSGRATPDEQFF,TGTGCCAGCAGCTTAGTATCGGGGAGGGCCACCCCCGATGAGCAGTTCTTC
TRBV11-2,few,TRBJ2-1,TRBD1,CASSLGGTGGMDEQFF,TGTGCCAGCAGCTTAGGAGGGACAGGGGGCATGGATGAGCAGTTCTTC
TRBV25-1,once,TRBJ2-1,TRBD1,CASSGQGRRDNEQFF,TGTGCCAGCAGTGGACAGGGGAGGAGGGACAATGAGCAGTTCTTC
TRBV7-3,few,TRBJ2-2,NA,CASSFRSGGTGELFF,TGTGCCAGCAGTTTTCGGAGCGGTGGGACCGGGGAGCTGTTTTTT
TRBV10-3,NA,TRBJ2-3,TRBD2,CAISKGLAGDPGSTDTQYF,TGTGCCATCAGTAAAGGACTAGCGGGAGACCCGGGGAGCACAGATACGCAGTATTTT
TRBV7-9,NA,TRBJ2-7,NA,CASSPLDSYEQYF,TGTGCCAGCAGCCCCTTAGACTCCTACGAGCAGTACTTC
TRBV7-8,NA,TRBJ2-1,TRBD1,CASSTAHGWDRGHNEQFF,TGTGCCAGCAGCACCGCTCACGGATGGGACAGGGGGCATAATGAGCAGTTCTTC
TRBV2,NA,TRBJ2-7,TRBD1,CASSVGPVLQGALYEQYF,TGTGCCAGCAGTGTAGGCCCCGTGTTACAGGGGGCTCTGTACGAGCAGTACTTC
TRBV7-9,NA,TRBJ2-3,TRBD1,CASSRTGGIADTQYF,TGTGCCAGCAGCCGAACAGGGGGCATCGCAGATACGCAGTATTTT
TRBV5-4,NA,TRBJ1-2,NA,CASSLAGPNYGYTF,TGTGCCAGCAGCCTTGCGGGCCCTAACTATGGCTACACCTTC
TRBV28,many,TRBJ1-2,TRBD1,CASSSRDRGLGGYTF,TGTGCCAGCAGTTCCCGGGACAGGGGGTTGGGTGGCTACACCTTC
TRBV7-2,once,TRBJ2-7,TRBD1,CASSLVGTAYEQYF,TGTGCCAGCAGCTTAGTTGGGACAGCATACGAGCAGTACTTC
TRBV27,many,TRBJ2-2,TRBD1,CASSPGGAPRTGELFF,TGTGCCAGCAGTCCAGGGGGCGCCCCGAGGACCGGGGAGCTGTTTTTT
TRBV6-5,NA,TRBJ1-5,NA,CASSRGGADQPQHF,TGTGCCAGCAGTCGGGGGGGCGCCGATCAGCCCCAGCATTTT
TRBV12-5,NA,TRBJ1-4,NA,CASGLFLSQRHEKLFF,TGTGCTAGTGGTTTGTTCCTTTCCCAGAGGCATGAAAAACTGTTTTTT
TRBV7-2,once,TRBJ2-3,NA,CASSLGFDTDTQYF,TGTGCCAGCAGCTTAGGGTTTGACACAGATACGCAGTATTTT
TRBV28,NA,TRBJ2-7,TRBD2,CASRSEREHRAYEQYF,TGTGCCAGCAGATCGGAGCGGGAGCACCGGGCCTACGAGCAGTACTTC
TRBV5-1,few,TRBJ1-2,NA,CASSLERASGWYGYTF,TGCGCCAGCAGCTTGGAGCGGGCCTCGGGATGGTATGGCTACACCTTC
TRBV11-2,many,TRBJ2-5,NA,CASSPGPRETQYF,TGTGCCAGCAGCCCTGGCCCAAGAGAGACCCAGTACTTC
TRBV5-1,NA,TRBJ2-1,TRBD1,CASSFDRGRYNEQFF,TGCGCCAGCAGCTTTGACAGGGGGAGATACAATGAGCAGTTCTTC
TRBV11-2,NA,TRBJ2-7,NA,CASSLGGPGYEQYF,TGTGCCAGCAGCTTGGGGGGACCGGGCTACGAGCAGTACTTC
TRBV27,NA,TRBJ2-5,NA,CASSLWGKRQETQYF,TGTGCCAGCAGTTTATGGGGGAAAAGGCAAGAGACCCAGTACTTC